The clone carrying this T cell receptor (beta chain) was counted between two and nine times. At one end, the junction sequence differs from germline, possibly due to a read error. The CDR3 extends over 15 amino acids. Germline assignment: CDR1 SSHAT and CDR2 FNYEAQ (reference sequence). The sample comes from a study of patients and donors after allogeneic stem cell transplantation. TCRdb used MiXCR to reprocess the RT-PCR reads, holding one entry per CDR3 protein. The sample has under 200,000 distinct CDR3 sequences, approximately 30% seen once. J is TRBJ2-2 and V is TRBV7-7; no reliable D call. This receptor was taken from a human donor who was either an allogeneic HSCT recipient or a stem cell or donor lymphocyte infusion donor (not recorded which). It is not recorded whose cells these are; they may come from a transplant donor. Source material: blood, either unsorted or a sorted T cell fraction (not recorded which). CDR3 loop: CASSLGGANTGELFF. CDR3 nucleotides: TGTGCTAGCAGCTTAGGCGGTGCAAACACCGGGGAGCTGTTTTTT.